This T cell receptor (beta chain) was profiled in a study of OX40 agonist ivuxolimab in advanced cancers. Study-level background: Past anti-PD-1, anti-PD-L1 or anti-CTLA-4 therapy was accepted, and around 40% had received some. Study outcomes and limitations: Among T cells, CD8+ cells averaged more expanded clones than CD4+ cells. Some patients without response likewise showed low normalized clonal expansion. CD4+ and CD8+ blood T cells expanded clonally by week 6 at 0.1 to 3.0 mg/kg.

In germline, CDR1 is MNHNY, CDR2 SVGAGI (reference sequence). The CDR3 is 13 residues long. V lost 4 bases, J lost 2 bases, and 9 bases lay in between. Method: immunoSEQ multiplex PCR; TCRdb's copy keeps in-frame clones and lacks some. The table lists around 17,000 clones, around four fifths of them singletons. On this clone itself: Its antigen remains unidentified.

The genes are TRBV6-6 and TRBJ2-7, with a possible D match to TRBD2 (6 bases). The sample was CD4+ or CD8+ T cells sorted from blood, taken in a trial of the OX40 agonist ivuxolimab. This receptor was obtained from an adult with an advanced solid tumor such as melanoma, head and neck, liver or kidney cancer. CDR3 DNA sequence: TGTGCCAGCAGTTGGGACTTGCCCTACGAGCAGTACTTC. It specifies CASSWDLPYEQYF.